The 22 T cell receptor beta chains presented below share a single source sample, sequenced in a study of OX40 agonist ivuxolimab in advanced cancers. Measured with immunoSEQ multiplex PCR; TCRdb has only the in-frame clones, and not every one. Here the sample spans tens of thousands of clones, about 94% being singletons. This specimen was CD4+ or CD8+ T cells sorted from blood, taken in a trial of the OX40 agonist ivuxolimab. These receptors all stem from an adult with an advanced solid tumor such as melanoma, head and neck, liver or kidney cancer.

The chain uses TRBV7-9 and TRBJ1-2; 7 nucleotides match TRBD1. Germline CDR1 is SEHNR and CDR2 is FQNEAQ (reference sequence). V shed 4 bases, J shed 8 bases, and the junction held 4 bases outside the gene matches. The CDR3 is made up of 12 amino acids. The CDR3 protein is CASSSTGVGYTF. CDR3 nucleotide sequence: TGTGCCAGCAGCTCAACAGGGGTAGGCTACACCTTC.

This chain uses TRBV9 with TRBJ2-1, with TRBD2 as a possible D gene (5 bases). The CDR3 is made up of 13 amino acids. CDR1 is SGDLS, CDR2 YYNGEE, per germline. Trimming shortened V by 2 bases and J by 9 bases, and 12 bases separated the two germline ends. CDR3 region: CASSVPGIVEQFF. CDR3 nucleotides: TGTGCCAGCAGCGTCCCCGGGATAGTTGAGCAGTTCTTC.

V and J are TRBV7-3 and TRBJ2-3, with D perhaps matching TRBD2 (5 bases). V lost 5 bases and J 3 bases, leaving 21 bases between the germline ends. Germline V gene sequence: CDR1 SGHTA, CDR2 FQGTGA. The CDR3 totals 17 residues. The CDR3 coding sequence is TGTGCCAGCAGCGGGAGCGGACCTAGCACGAAGACAGATACGCAGTATTTT. As protein: CASSGSGPSTKTDTQYF.

This chain uses TRBV29-1 with TRBJ2-3; perhaps TRBD1 as D (5 bases). Per germline, CDR1 SQVTM and CDR2 ANQGSEA. The germline V and J ends were trimmed by 2 bases and 3 bases, with 9 bases remaining between them. This CDR3 is built from 13 residues. CDR3 sequence: CSVELDSTDTQYF. In nucleotides, the CDR3 is TGCAGCGTTGAACTCGACAGTACAGATACGCAGTATTTT.

The chain combines TRBV4-1 with TRBJ2-1, with 7 bases aligning to TRBD2. V lost 0 bases, J lost 5 bases, and 7 bases stayed unmatched. Looked up from germline, CDR1 is MGHRA and CDR2 is YSYEKL. This CDR3 spans 16 amino acids. The CDR3 DNA follows: TGCGCCAGCAGCCAAGAAGGGTTAGCGGGTAACAATGAGCAGTTCTTC. Its translation is CASSQEGLAGNNEQFF.

V usage is TRBV6-6 and J usage is TRBJ2-1, with 8 bases fitting TRBD2. The CDR3 loop spans 15 amino acids. Germline lookup yields CDR1 MNHNY and CDR2 SVGAGI (reference sequence). V dropped 2 bases and J dropped 4; count of bases not matched to a gene: 4. CDR3 sequence reads: CASSYTGGFYNEQFF. CDR3 nucleotides: TGTGCCAGCAGTTACACGGGGGGGTTTTACAATGAGCAGTTCTTC.

The chain links TRBV29-1 to TRBJ2-7, with 9 bases identical to TRBD1. CDR1 is SQVTM, CDR2 ANQGSEA, per germline. Germline trimming cut 4 bases from V and 2 bases from J; bases unmatched to any gene: 3. The CDR3 loop spans 13 amino acids. For the CDR3, the DNA is TGCAGCGTTGGCCGGGACAGGGCCTACGAGCAGTACTTC. Translating gives CSVGRDRAYEQYF.

The chain recombines TRBV5-1 with TRBJ1-1, with D tentatively TRBD1 (6 bases). Germline loops: CDR1 SGHRS, CDR2 YFSETQ. V was shortened by 3 bases and J by 4 bases, with 13 bases between the two germline ends. The CDR3 is 14 residues long. The CDR3: CASSSGGVSTEAFF. CDR3 bases: TGCGCCAGCAGCTCTGGGGGCGTTAGCACTGAAGCTTTCTTT.

The chain combines TRBV7-9 with TRBJ2-5; TRBD2 agrees at 15 bases. The CDR3 extends over 18 amino acids. Germline V gene sequence: CDR1 SEHNR, CDR2 FQNEAQ (reference sequence). V gave up 3 bases and J gave up 1 base; unmatched junction bases: 6. The DNA of the CDR3 is TGTGCCAGCAGCTTTTGGACTAGCGGGAGGGCCAGCCAAGAGACCCAGTACTTC. It is translated as CASSFWTSGRASQETQYF.

The CDR3 sequence: CASTPRGVPYQETQYF. DNA for the CDR3: TGTGCCAGCACCCCACGGGGGGTACCTTACCAAGAGACCCAGTACTTC. The chain joins TRBV7-9 to TRBJ2-5; 7 bases are a match to TRBD2. The CDR3 contains 16 residues. Unmatched junction bases numbered 11, after V lost 7 bases and J lost 0 bases. CDR1 and CDR2 from the germline V gene are SEHNR and FQNEAQ (reference sequence).

This rearrangement joins TRBV2 to TRBJ2-1; the D gene is possibly TRBD1 (6 bases). Per the germline V gene, CDR1 is SNHLY and CDR2 is FYNNEI. This CDR3 is built from 15 residues. Trimming pared 6 bases from V and 0 bases from J, leaving 12 bases between. CDR3 DNA sequence: TGTGCCAGCAGGGACGCAGGGGTCTCCTACAATGAGCAGTTCTTC. Translated: CASRDAGVSYNEQFF.

The rearrangement uses TRBV6-5 and TRBJ2-7; 8 nucleotides agree with TRBD1. Per germline, CDR1 MNHEY and CDR2 SVGAGI. The CDR3 is made up of 12 amino acids. The junction had 2 bases not matched to a gene; V was cut back by 5 bases and J by 5 bases. Here the CDR3 DNA reads TGTGCCAGCAGTGCGGACAGGGACGAGCAGTACTTC. Translation gives CASSADRDEQYF.

The chain uses TRBV4-3 and TRBJ2-7, with a tentative D call TRBD1 (6 bases). The length of the CDR3 is 15 residues. Germline values: CDR1 LGHNA, CDR2 YSLEER. V lost 0 bases and J lost 6, with 15 bases in between. The DNA of the CDR3 is TGCGCCAGCAGCCAAGACTTGAGGCTAGGGGGCGAGCAGTACTTC. It yields the protein CASSQDLRLGGEQYF.

This clone was observed a few times. The chain links TRBV7-9 to TRBJ1-1; no firm D call. The length of the CDR3 is 11 residues. V lost 6 bases and J 6 bases, leaving 8 bases between the germline ends. Per germline, CDR1 SEHNR and CDR2 FQNEAQ (reference sequence). CDR3 in amino acids: CASSVGPEAFF. CDR3 sequence (DNA): TGTGCCAGCAGTGTGGGTCCTGAAGCTTTCTTT. Filled out from reference TRBV7-9 and TRBJ1-1, the complete variable domain reads DTGVSQNPRHKITKRGQNVTFRCDPISEHNRLYWYRQTLGQGPEFLTYFQNEAQLEKSRLLSDRFSAERPKGSFSTLEIQRTEQGDSAMYLCASSVGPEAFFGQGTRLTVV.

The chain joins TRBV27 to TRBJ2-2, with D possibly matching TRBD2 (6 bases). This CDR3 spans 15 amino acids. The germline V and J ends were trimmed by 5 bases and 6 bases, with 16 bases remaining between them. Looked up from germline, CDR1 is MNHEY and CDR2 is SMNVEV (reference sequence). This CDR3 is CASSQGLGPPGELFF. The CDR3 bases are TGTGCCAGCAGTCAGGGACTGGGGCCGCCCGGGGAGCTGTTTTTT.

This sequence joins TRBV4-1 and TRBJ2-7, with TRBD1 matching 10 bases. J was trimmed by 7 bases and V by 4 bases; bases with no gene match: 10. The CDR3 loop spans 15 amino acids. In germline, CDR1 is MGHRA, CDR2 YSYEKL. This chain's CDR3 is CASSLRDRGTGEQYF. The CDR3 bases are TGCGCCAGCAGCCTCCGGGACAGGGGAACGGGAGAGCAGTACTTC.

The chain has TRBV14 and TRBJ2-2; D is unresolved. CDR3 length: 15 amino acids. Trimming took 1 base from V and 5 from J, leaving 11 bases between them. Germline CDR1 SGHDN, CDR2 FVKESK. CDR3 in DNA: TGTGCCAGCAGCCAAGCAGCGACCGGAACCGGGGAGCTGTTTTTT. Protein product: CASSQAATGTGELFF.

The J gene is TRBJ2-7, the V gene TRBV2; D is unclear. The V and J ends lost 7 bases and 4 bases respectively, with 8 bases between them. This CDR3 region has 11 residues. The germline V gene has CDR1 SNHLY and CDR2 FYNNEI. CDR3 amino acids: CASNGLYEQYF. Here the CDR3 DNA reads TGTGCCAGCAACGGCTTATACGAGCAGTACTTC.

The chain recombines TRBV7-9 with TRBJ1-2, with 7 bases matching TRBD1. In germline, CDR1 is SEHNR, CDR2 FQNEAQ (reference sequence). This CDR3 comprises 13 residues. V was pared by 10 bases and J by 2 bases, with 7 bases of the junction left unmatched. The CDR3, as DNA: TGTGCCACCCGGACAGGATCCAACTATGGCTACACCTTC. This codes for CATRTGSNYGYTF.

The genes are TRBV7-8 and TRBJ2-3; 7 bases are a match to TRBD2. Trimming removed 3 bases from V and 0 bases from J; junction bases left unmatched: 6. CDR1 and CDR2 from the germline V gene are SGHVS and FQNEAQ. The CDR3 covers 16 residues. The CDR3 nucleotides are TGTGCCAGCAGCTTCCGGGAGGCCTCCAGCACAGATACGCAGTATTTT. Translating gives CASSFREASSTDTQYF.

The chain uses TRBV2 and TRBJ1-1; TRBD1 might be the D (6 bases). Germline CDR1 and CDR2: SNHLY and FYNNEI. The ends were cut back, 8 bases at V and 3 bases at J, with 22 bases in the middle. This CDR3 comprises 16 residues. CDR3 bases: TGTGCCAGCCCGCGGGGGCTAAGGGTGGAGGACACTGAAGCTTTCTTT. Its protein product is CASPRGLRVEDTEAFF.

The chain employs TRBV2 and TRBJ1-2; TRBD1 is a possible D gene (5 bases). The CDR3 runs to 11 residues. The ends were cut back, 11 bases at V and 8 bases at J, with 15 bases in the middle. Per the germline V gene, CDR1 is SNHLY and CDR2 is FYNNEI. In nucleotides, the CDR3 is TGTGCCGGCCGGGACGCCGTGGGCTACACCTTC. This encodes CAGRDAVGYTF.